This TCR beta chain appears in the sequencing data of a study of cytomegalovirus exposure and HLA in healthy donors. Study summary: The Caucasian-associated ancestry cluster held less than 85% of 398 genotyped donors.

PCR involved 60 Vbeta and 13 Jbeta primers. Sequenced by immunoSEQ multiplex PCR; TCRdb stores in-frame clones only, minus some. The sample carries some 130,000 clones, just under 80% recorded once. From germline, CDR1 is SGHTA and CDR2 FQGNSA. The CDR3 has 15 amino acids. V was cut by 5 bases and J by 3 bases, with 17 bases left in between. Source material: PBMCs. The J gene is TRBJ2-7, the V gene TRBV7-2; D might be TRBD2 (6 bases). This sequence originates from a male donor in good health and CMV-seronegative. As DNA, the CDR3 is TGTGCCAGCAGCCCCCACGGAGCGGGTCTCTACGAGCAGTACTTC. Protein product: CASSPHGAGLYEQYF.